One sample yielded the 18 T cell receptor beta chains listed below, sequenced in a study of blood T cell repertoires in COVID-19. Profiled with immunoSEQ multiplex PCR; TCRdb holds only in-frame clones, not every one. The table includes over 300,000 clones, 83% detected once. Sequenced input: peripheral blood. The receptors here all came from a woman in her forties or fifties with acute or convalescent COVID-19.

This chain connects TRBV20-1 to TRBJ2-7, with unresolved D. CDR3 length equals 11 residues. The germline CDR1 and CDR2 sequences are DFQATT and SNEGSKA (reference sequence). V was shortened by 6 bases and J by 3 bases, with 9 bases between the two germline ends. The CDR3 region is CSAGDHYEQYV. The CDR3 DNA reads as TGCAGTGCCGGAGATCACTACGAGCAGTACGTC.

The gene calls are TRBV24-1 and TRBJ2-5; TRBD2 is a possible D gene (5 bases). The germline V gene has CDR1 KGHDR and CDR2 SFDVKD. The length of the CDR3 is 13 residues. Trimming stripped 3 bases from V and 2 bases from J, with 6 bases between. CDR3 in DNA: TGTGCCACCAGTGATACTAGACAAGAGACCCAGTACTTC. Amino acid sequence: CATSDTRQETQYF.

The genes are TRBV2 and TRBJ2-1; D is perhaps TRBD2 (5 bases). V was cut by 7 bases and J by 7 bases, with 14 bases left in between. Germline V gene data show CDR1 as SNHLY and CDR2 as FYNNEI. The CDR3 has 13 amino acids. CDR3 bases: TGTGCCAGCAAGTTGGACTTCGGGAATGAGCAGTTCTTC. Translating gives CASKLDFGNEQFF.

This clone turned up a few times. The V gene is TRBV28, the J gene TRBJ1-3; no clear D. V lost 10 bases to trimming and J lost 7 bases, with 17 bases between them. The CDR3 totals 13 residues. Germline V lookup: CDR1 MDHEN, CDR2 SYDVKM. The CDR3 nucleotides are TGTGCCACCGTGGGGAGGGAACGGAACACCATATATTTT. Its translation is CATVGRERNTIYF.

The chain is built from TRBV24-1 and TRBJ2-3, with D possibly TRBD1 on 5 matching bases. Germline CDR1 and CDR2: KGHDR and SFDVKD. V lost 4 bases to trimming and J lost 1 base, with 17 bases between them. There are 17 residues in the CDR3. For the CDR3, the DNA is TGTGCCACCAGTGACATAACAGGCCCTGGGGGCACAGATACGCAGTATTTT. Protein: CATSDITGPGGTDTQYF.

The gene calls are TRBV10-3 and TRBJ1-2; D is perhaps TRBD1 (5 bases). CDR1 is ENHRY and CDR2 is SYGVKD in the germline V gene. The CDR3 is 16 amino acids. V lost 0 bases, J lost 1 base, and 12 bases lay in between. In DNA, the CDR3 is TGTGCCATCAGTGAGTCGGGACTCCGAATTAACTATGGCTACACCTTC. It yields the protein CAISESGLRINYGYTF.

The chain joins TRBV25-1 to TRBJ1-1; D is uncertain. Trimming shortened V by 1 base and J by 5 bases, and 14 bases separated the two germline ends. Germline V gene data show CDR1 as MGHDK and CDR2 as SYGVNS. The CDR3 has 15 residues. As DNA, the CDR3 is TGTGCCAGCAGTGAATTCGGGAGAGGGAAGACTGAAGCTTTCTTT. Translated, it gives CASSEFGRGKTEAFF.

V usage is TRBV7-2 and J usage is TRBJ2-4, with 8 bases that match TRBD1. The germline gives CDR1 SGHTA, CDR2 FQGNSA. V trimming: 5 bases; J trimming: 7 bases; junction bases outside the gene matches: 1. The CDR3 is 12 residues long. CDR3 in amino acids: CASSRQGNIQYF. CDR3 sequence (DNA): TGTGCCAGCAGCCGACAGGGGAACATTCAGTACTTC.

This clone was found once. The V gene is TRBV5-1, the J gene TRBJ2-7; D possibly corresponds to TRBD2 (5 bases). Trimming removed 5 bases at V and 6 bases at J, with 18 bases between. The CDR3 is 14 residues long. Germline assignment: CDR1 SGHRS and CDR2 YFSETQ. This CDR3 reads CASSPDGSITEQYV. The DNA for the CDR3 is TGCGCCAGCAGTCCCGATGGGAGTATTACCGAGCAGTACGTC.

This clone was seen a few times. CDR3 nucleotides: TGTGCCAGTAGGGGGGGATCGGGGCCCACCGGGGAGCTGTTTTTT. Amino acid sequence: CASRGGSGPTGELFF. The J gene is TRBJ2-2, the V gene TRBV19; a possible D gene is TRBD2 (6 bases). V lost 6 bases and J 4 bases, leaving 15 bases between the germline ends. In germline, CDR1 is LNHDA, CDR2 SQIVND (reference sequence). This CDR3 has 15 amino acids.

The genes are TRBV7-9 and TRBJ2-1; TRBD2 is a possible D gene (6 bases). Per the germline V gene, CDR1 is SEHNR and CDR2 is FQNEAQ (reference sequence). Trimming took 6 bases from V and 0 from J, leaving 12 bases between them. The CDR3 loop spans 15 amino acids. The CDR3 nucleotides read TGTGCCAGCAGACTTGCGGGAAGCTCCTACAATGAGCAGTTCTTC. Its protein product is CASRLAGSSYNEQFF.

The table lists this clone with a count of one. CDR3 protein: CSVVDSSSYNEQFF. The CDR3 nucleotides are TGCAGCGTAGTCGACTCGAGCTCCTACAATGAGCAGTTCTTC. The chain links TRBV29-1 to TRBJ2-1; no clear D gene. Germline values: CDR1 SQVTM, CDR2 ANQGSEA. Trimming took 6 bases from V and 0 from J, leaving 12 bases between them. The CDR3 runs 14 residues.

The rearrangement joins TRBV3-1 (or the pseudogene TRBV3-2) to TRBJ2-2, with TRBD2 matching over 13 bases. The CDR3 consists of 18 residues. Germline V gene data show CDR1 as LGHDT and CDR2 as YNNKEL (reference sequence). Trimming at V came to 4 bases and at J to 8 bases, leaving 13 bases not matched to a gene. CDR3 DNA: TGTGCCAGCAGCCCAGGACTAGCGGGGGATAGGTTCCGAGGGGAGCTGTTTTTT. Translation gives CASSPGLAGDRFRGELFF.

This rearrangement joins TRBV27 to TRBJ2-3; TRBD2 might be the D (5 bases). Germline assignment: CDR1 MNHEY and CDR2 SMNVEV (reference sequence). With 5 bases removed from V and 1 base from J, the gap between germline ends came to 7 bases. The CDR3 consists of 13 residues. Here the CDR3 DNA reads TGTGCCAGCAGTAAACTAGGCACAGATACGCAGTATTTT. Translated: CASSKLGTDTQYF.

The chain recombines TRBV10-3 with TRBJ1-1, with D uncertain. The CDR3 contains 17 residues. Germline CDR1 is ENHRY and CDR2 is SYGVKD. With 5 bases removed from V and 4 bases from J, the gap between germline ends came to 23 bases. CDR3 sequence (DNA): TGTGCCATCAGTACCGGGAGGGATGTTAAGTTGGGCACTGAAGCTTTCTTT. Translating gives CAISTGRDVKLGTEAFF.

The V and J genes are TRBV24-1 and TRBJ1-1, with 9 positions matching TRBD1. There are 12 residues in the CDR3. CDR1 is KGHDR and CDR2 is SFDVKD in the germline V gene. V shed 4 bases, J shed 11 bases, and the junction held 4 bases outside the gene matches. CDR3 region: CATSDPDRGAFF. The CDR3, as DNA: TGTGCCACCAGTGACCCGGACAGGGGTGCTTTCTTT.

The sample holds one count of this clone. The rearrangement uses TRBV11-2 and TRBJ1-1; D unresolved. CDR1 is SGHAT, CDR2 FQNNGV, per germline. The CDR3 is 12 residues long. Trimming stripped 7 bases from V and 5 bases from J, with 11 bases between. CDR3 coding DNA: TGTGCCAGCACCCAAGGAGGAACTGAAGCTTTCTTT. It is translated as CASTQGGTEAFF.

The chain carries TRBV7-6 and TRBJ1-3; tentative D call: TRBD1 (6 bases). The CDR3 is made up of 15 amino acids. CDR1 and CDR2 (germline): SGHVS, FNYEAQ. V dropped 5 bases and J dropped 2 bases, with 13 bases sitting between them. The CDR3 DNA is TGTGCCAGCAGCCCGTCAGGGGAAACTGGAAACACCATATATTTT. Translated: CASSPSGETGNTIYF.